The 5 T cell receptor beta chains listed next were all sequenced from one sample in a study of tumor-infiltrating lymphocytes in glioblastoma multiforme. TCR beta libraries were built from RNA through three nested multiplex PCR rounds using modified ARM-PCR. TCRdb recomputed calls from the multiplex PCR reads with MiXCR, one row per CDR3 protein. The top ten clones hold 30% to 45% of a sample with approximately 11,000 distinct CDR3 sequences, over 60% of them seen once. Input material: brain tumor tissue. These receptor sequences come from a male donor with glioblastoma.

The J gene is TRBJ2-1, the V gene TRBV6-2 or TRBV6-3; perhaps TRBD2 as D (5 bases). This CDR3 comprises 15 residues. CDR1 and CDR2 (germline): MNHEY, SVGEGT. The V gene lost 0 bases and the J gene lost 10 bases, with 16 bases spanning the gap. The CDR3 sequence is CASSYSAGTYEEQFF. The CDR3 DNA reads as TGTGCCAGCAGTTACTCTGCGGGTACCTACGAAGAGCAGTTCTTC.

By proportion, this clonotype is large. V gene TRBV6-2 or TRBV6-3 combines with J gene TRBJ2-7, with unresolved D. This CDR3 contains 13 residues. Germline CDR1 and CDR2: MNHEY and SVGEGT. V lost 4 bases and J lost 3, with 10 bases in between. The CDR3 nucleotides read TGTGCCAGCAGTTTAGAGACCTTCTACGAGCAGTACTTC. It yields the protein CASSLETFYEQYF.

In its sample, this clonotype is hyperexpanded. The rearrangement links TRBV20-1 to TRBJ2-1; 13 bases are a match to TRBD2. From germline, CDR1 is DFQATT and CDR2 SNEGSKA (reference sequence). The CDR3 length is 16 residues. The ends lost 3 bases at V and 7 bases at J; junction bases unmatched: 9. The CDR3 coding sequence is TGCAGTGCTAGTCGACCGGGACTAGCGGGAATGAATGAGCAGTTCTTC. Amino acids: CSASRPGLAGMNEQFF.

The chain couples TRBV11-2 to TRBJ2-2; 7 bases line up with TRBD2. With 6 bases clipped from V and 6 bases from J, the junction kept 13 bases outside the gene matches. Germline loops: CDR1 SGHAT, CDR2 FQNNGV. This CDR3 comprises 16 residues. CDR3 loop: CASRGMGAGVPGELFF. The CDR3 DNA sequence: TGTGCCAGCAGGGGGATGGGTGCGGGAGTCCCCGGGGAGCTGTTTTTT. The full variable domain, rest sourced from reference TRBV11-2 and TRBJ2-2, is EAGVAQSPRYKIIEKRQSVAFWCNPISGHATLYWYQQILGQGPKLLIQFQNNGVVDDSQLPKDRFSAERLKGVDSTLKIQPAKLEDSAVYLCASRGMGAGVPGELFFGEGSRLTVL.

This clonotype is medium-sized. The V gene is TRBV6-5, the J gene TRBJ2-1, with 10 bases lining up with TRBD2. CDR3 size: 15 residues. The junction had 6 bases not matched to a gene; V was cut back by 6 bases and J by 4 bases. Per the germline V gene, CDR1 is MNHEY and CDR2 is SVGAGI. The CDR3 region has the DNA TGTGCCAGCAGCGGAGGGACTAGCGTATACAATGAGCAGTTCTTC. Its translation is CASSGGTSVYNEQFF.